This TCR beta chain was retrieved from a study of monozygotic twins with inflammatory bowel disease. Findings and limits, study-wide: No difference was seen in repertoire similarity between concordant and discordant twins, possibly from limited power. IBD-affected twins scored below their healthy co-twins in TCRbeta diversity (inverse Simpson).

Concerning this clonotype: What it binds is not known.

The authors ran two nested PCRs of approximately 16 and 10 cycles on TCRalpha and TCRbeta cDNA. TCRdb reanalyzed the 5' RACE reads and collapses them to one entry per CDR3 protein, without DNA. The sample data list 300,000 to 400,000 distinct CDR3 sequences. The CDR3 loop spans 12 amino acids. The germline V gene has CDR1 LNHDA and CDR2 SQIVND (reference sequence). This clonotype originated in a human donor with ulcerative colitis or Crohn's disease, or a healthy co-twin of an affected twin (not recorded which). V and J are TRBV19 and TRBJ2-1; as DNA is missing, the TRBD1 call by TCRdb cannot be tested. The sample consisted of blood. CDR3 residues: CASRGESNEQFF.